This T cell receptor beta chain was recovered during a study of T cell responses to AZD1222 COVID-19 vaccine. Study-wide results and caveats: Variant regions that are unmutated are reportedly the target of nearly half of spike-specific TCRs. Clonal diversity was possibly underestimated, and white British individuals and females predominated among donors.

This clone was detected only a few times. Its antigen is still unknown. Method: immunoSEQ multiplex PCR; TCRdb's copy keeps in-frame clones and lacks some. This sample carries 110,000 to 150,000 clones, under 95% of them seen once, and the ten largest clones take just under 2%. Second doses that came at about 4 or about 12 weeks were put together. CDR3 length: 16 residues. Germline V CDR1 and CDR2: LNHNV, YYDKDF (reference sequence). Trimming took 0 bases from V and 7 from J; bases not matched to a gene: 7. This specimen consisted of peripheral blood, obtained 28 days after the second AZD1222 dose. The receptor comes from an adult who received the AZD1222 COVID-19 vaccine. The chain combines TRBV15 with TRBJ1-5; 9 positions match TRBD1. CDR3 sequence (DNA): TGTGCCACCAGCAGAGAAGGGACAGGGTTCCGGCAGCCCCAGCATTTT. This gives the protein CATSREGTGFRQPQHF.